This T cell receptor beta chain was found in a study of shared clonotypes between healthy human individuals. Overall study results and limits: With few donors, the genetic and exposure-history diversity represented was limited.

Naive CD8 isolation took CD45RO-negative cells positively selected for CCR7 and excluded terminally differentiated effector memory CD45RA+ cells. Note on this clone: What it binds is not known.

The repertoire was sequenced with immunoSEQ multiplex PCR; TCRdb's copy has only in-frame clones and lacks some. The sample gives around 700,000 clones, 92% of which show up once; roughly 24% is in the top ten. The CDR3 covers 15 residues. J was trimmed by 9 bases and V by 4 bases; bases with no gene match: 6. The germline V gene has CDR1 MNHNS and CDR2 SASEGT. What was sequenced was naive CD8+ T cells sorted from blood. The sequence was collected from a man younger than 45 in good health. The chain joins TRBV6-1 to TRBJ2-1; 13 bases are shared with TRBD2. CDR3 bases: TGTGCCAGCAGTGCTTGGACTAGCGGGAGCGGTGAGCAGTTCTTC. Residues: CASSAWTSGSGEQFF.